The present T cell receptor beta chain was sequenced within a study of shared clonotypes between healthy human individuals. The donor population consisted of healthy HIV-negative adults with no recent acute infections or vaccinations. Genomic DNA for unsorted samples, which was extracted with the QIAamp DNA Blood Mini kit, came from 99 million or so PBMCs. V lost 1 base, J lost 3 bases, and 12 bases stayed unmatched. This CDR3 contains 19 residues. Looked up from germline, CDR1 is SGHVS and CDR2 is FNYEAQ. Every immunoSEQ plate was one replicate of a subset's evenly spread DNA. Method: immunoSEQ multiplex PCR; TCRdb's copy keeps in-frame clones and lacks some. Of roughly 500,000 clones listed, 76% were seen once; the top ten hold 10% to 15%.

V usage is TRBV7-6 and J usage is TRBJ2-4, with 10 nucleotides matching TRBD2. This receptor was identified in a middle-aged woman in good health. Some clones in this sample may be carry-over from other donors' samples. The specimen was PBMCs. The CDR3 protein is CASSLVTPSGGSGKNIQYF. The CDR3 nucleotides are TGTGCCAGCAGCTTAGTTACCCCTAGCGGGGGTAGTGGCAAAAACATTCAGTACTTC.